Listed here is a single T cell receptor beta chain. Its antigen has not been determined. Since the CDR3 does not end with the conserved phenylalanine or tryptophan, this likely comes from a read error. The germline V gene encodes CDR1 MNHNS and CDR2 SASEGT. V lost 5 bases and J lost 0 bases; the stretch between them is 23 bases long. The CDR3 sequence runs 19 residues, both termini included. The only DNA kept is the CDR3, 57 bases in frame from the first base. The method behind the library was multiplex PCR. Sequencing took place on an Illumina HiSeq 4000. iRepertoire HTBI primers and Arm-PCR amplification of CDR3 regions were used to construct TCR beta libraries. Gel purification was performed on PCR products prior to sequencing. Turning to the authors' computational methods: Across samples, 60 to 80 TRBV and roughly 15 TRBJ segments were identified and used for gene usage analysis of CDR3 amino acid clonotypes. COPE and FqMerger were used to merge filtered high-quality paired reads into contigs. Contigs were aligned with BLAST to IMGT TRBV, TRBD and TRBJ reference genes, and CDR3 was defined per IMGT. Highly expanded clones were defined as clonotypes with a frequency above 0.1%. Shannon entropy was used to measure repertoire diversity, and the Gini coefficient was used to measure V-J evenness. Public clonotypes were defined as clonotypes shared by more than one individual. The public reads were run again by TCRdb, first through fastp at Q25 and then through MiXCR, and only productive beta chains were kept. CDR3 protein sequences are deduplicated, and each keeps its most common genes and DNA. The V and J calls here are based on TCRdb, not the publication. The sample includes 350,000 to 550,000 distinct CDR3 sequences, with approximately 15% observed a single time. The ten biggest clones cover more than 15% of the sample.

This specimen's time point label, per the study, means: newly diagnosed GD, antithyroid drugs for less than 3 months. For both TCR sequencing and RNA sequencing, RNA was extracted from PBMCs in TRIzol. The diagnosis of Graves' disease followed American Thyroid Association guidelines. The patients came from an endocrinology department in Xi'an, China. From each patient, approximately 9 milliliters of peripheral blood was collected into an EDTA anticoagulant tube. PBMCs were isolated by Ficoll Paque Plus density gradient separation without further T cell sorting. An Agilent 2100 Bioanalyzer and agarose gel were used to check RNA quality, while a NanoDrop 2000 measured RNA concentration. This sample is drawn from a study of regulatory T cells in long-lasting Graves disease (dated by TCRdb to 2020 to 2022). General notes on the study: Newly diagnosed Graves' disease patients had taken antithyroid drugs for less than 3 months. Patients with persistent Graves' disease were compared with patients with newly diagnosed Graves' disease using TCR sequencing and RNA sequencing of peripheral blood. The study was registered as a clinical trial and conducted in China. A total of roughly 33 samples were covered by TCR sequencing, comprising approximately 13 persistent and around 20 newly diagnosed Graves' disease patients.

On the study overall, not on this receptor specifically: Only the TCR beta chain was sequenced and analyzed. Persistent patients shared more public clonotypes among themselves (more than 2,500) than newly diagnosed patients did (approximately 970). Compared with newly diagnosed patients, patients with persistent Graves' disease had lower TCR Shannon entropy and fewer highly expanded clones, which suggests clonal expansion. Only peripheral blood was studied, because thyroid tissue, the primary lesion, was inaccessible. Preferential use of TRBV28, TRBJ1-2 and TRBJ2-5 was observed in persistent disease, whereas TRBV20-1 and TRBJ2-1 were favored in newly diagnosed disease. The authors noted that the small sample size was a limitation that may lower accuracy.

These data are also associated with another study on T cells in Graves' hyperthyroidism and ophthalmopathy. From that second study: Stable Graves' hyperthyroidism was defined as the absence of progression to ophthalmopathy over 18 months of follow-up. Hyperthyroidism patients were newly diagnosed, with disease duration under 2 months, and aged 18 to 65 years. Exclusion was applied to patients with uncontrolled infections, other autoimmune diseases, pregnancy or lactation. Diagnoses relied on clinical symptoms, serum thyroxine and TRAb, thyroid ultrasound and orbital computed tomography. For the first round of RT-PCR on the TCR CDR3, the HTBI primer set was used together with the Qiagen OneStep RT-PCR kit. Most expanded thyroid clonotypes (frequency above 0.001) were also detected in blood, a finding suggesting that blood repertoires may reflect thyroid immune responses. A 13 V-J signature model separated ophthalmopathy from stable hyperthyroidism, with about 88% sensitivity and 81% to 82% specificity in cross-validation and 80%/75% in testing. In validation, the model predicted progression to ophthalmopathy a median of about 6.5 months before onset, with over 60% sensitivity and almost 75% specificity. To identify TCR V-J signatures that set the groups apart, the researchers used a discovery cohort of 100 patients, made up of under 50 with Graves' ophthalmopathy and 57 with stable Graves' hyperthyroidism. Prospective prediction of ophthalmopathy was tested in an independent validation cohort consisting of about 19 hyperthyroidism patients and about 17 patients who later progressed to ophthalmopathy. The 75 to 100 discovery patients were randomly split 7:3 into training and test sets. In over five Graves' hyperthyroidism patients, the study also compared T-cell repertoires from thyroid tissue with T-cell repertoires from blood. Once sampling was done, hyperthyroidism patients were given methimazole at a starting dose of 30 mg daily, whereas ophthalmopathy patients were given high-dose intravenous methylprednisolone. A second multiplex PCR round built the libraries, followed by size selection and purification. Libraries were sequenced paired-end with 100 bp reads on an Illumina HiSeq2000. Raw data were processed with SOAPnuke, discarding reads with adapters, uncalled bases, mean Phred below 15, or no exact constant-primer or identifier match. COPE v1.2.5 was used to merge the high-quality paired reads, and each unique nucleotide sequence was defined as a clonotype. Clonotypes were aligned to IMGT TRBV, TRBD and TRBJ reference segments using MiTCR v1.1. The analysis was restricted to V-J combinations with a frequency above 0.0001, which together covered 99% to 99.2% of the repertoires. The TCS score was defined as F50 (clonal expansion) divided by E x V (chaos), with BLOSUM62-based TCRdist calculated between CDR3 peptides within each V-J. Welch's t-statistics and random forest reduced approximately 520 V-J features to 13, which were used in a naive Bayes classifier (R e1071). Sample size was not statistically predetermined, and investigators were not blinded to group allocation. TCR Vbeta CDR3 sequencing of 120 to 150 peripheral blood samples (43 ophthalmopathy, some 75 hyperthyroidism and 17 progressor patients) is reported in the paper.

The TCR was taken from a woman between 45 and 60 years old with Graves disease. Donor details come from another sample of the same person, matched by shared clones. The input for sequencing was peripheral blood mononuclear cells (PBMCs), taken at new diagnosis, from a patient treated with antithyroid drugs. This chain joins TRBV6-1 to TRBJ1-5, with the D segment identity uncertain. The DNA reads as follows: TGTGCCAGCAGTCGCAGCGCACCCGTGGTGGGCTATAGCAATCAGCCCCAGCATTCT. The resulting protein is CASSRSAPVVGYSNQPQHS.